This TCR beta chain was sequenced in a study of cytotoxic CD8 clonotypes in ibrutinib-treated CLL. For the study at large: Some 10 relapsed/refractory, approximately 15 treatment-naive; roughly 17 IGHV unmutated. Patients gave response samples after a median 12 months of treatment, range 6 to 36. Study results and caveats: Baseline clonality exceeded age-matched healthy donors and tracked circulating CD8+ T-cell counts.

With respect to this clone: As yet, its antigen is unknown.

Clones were sequenced by immunoSEQ multiplex PCR, and TCRdb holds only the in-frame ones, with some missing. This table has 95,000 to 100,000 clones, 70% to 80% appearing once. CDR3 length: 12 residues. Trimming left V 5 bases short and J 5 bases short, with 11 bases between. Germline CDR1 and CDR2: GTSNPN and SVGIG (reference sequence). This sample comprised PBMCs, obtained after 12 months of ibrutinib treatment. The source of this sequence is a human donor with chronic lymphocytic leukemia. This sequence joins TRBV30 and TRBJ2-3; no definite D call. The CDR3 sequence: CAWAKLRDTQYF. The CDR3 coding sequence is TGTGCCTGGGCCAAACTCAGAGATACGCAGTATTTT. Combining the CDR3 with reference TRBV30 and TRBJ2-3 gives the whole variable domain SQTIHQWPATLVQPVGSPLSLECTVEGTSNPNLYWYRQAAGRGLQLLFYSVGIGQISSEVPQNLSASRPQDRQFILSSKKLLLSDSGFYLCAWAKLRDTQYFGPGTRLTVL.